The clone carrying this T cell receptor (beta chain) turned up a few times. At one boundary the junction diverges from the germline segment, which might be a read error. The CDR3 is made up of 13 amino acids. Germline V lookup: CDR1 SGHRS, CDR2 YFSETQ. Sequencing targeted TCR beta in blood CD8+ and CD4+ T cells. Controls were age- and sex-matched healthy donors. The sample comes from a study of CD8 T cells in Susac syndrome. Random-hexamer reverse transcription was applied to about 0.45 to 1 ug RNA. Across 54 Vbeta and 13 Jbeta, TCR beta CDR3 was amplified with immunoSEQ multiplex PCR. In TCRdb, the immunoSEQ multiplex PCR reads were re-called with MiXCR into one record per CDR3 protein. Seen here are approximately 70,000 distinct CDR3 sequences, approximately 95% observed once, and the top ten hold approximately 0.25%.

Sequencing was carried out using CD8+ T cells from PBMCs. The chain carries TRBV5-1 and TRBJ2-3; no reliable D call. The TCR was taken from a human donor in good health. The DNA of the CDR3 is TGTGCCAGCAGTTTATTGGGCACAGATACGCAGTATTTT. As protein: CASSLLGTDTQYF. The full variable domain, its missing parts supplied by reference TRBV5-1 and TRBJ2-3, is KAGVTQTPRYLIKTRGQQVTLSCSPISGHRSVSWYQQTPGQGLQFLFEYFSETQRNKGNFPGRFSGRQFSNSRSEMNVSTLELGDSALYLCASSLLGTDTQYFGPGTRLTVL.